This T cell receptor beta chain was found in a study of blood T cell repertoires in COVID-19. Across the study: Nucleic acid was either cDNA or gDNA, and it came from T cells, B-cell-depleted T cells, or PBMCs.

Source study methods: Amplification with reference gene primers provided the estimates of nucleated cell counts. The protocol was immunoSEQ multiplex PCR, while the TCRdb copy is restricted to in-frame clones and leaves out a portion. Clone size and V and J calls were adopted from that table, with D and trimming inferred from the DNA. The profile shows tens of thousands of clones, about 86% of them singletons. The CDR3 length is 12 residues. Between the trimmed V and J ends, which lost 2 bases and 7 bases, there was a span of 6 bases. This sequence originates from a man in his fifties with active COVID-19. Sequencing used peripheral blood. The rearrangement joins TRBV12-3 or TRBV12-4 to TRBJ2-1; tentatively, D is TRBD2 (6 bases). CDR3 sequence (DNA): TGTGCCAGCAGTTTACGGGGGAATGAGCAGTTCTTC. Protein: CASSLRGNEQFF.